This T cell receptor beta chain was sequenced in a study of blood T cell repertoires in COVID-19. Background on the study: Both acute and convalescent COVID-19 samples were obtained from the United States, Italy and Spain. T cells, B-cell-depleted T cells, or PBMCs supplied cDNA or gDNA.

Per the study methods: The assay estimated nucleated cells by amplifying reference gene primers. Sequencing was performed with immunoSEQ multiplex PCR; in TCRdb, only in-frame clones are kept and a portion is missing. V, J and clone size were drawn from that table, and D and trimming were deduced from the DNA. The data contain roughly 200,000 clones, 87% of them singletons. The V and J ends lost 4 bases and 3 bases respectively, with 7 bases between them. The CDR3 totals 12 residues. The germline V gene encodes CDR1 SQVTM and CDR2 ANQGSEA. The gene calls are TRBV29-1 and TRBJ1-5; tentatively, D is TRBD1 (5 bases). This receptor was identified in a man aged 60 to 69 with active or convalescent COVID-19. Sequencing was carried out using peripheral blood. CDR3 nucleotide sequence: TGCAGCGTTGCAGGGCTCAATCAGCCCCAGCATTTT. This encodes CSVAGLNQPQHF.